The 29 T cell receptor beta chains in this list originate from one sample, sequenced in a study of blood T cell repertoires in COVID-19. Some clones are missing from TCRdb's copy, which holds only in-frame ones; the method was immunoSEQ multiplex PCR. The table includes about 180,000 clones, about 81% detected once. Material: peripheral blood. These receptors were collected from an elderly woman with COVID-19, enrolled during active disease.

The CDR3 protein is CASSLRLAGYYEQYF. The CDR3 region has the DNA TGTGCCAGCAGTTTAAGACTAGCGGGTTACTACGAGCAGTACTTC. The chain carries TRBV28 and TRBJ2-7; 10 bases match TRBD2. The germline V gene encodes CDR1 MDHEN and CDR2 SYDVKM. V lost 2 bases and J lost 3; bases outside the gene matches: 4. The CDR3 spans 15 residues.

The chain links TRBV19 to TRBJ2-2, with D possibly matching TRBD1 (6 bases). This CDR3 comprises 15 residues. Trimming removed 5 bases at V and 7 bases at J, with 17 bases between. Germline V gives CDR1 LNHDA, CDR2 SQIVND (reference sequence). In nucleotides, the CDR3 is TGTGCCAGTAGTGCCATCGCAGGGGTGGGCGGGGAGCTGTTTTTT. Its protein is CASSAIAGVGGELFF.

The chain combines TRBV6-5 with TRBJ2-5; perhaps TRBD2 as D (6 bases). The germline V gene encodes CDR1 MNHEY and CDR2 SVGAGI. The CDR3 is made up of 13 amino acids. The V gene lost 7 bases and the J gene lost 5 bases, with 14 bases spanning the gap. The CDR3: CASMPSGFETQYF. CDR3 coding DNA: TGTGCCAGCATGCCCAGCGGGTTTGAGACCCAGTACTTC.

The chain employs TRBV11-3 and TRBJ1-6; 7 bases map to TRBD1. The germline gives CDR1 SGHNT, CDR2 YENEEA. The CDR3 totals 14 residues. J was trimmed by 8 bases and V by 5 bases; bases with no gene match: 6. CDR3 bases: TGTGCCAGCAGCCCACAGGGGAGGCATTCACCCCTCCACTTT. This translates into CASSPQGRHSPLHF.

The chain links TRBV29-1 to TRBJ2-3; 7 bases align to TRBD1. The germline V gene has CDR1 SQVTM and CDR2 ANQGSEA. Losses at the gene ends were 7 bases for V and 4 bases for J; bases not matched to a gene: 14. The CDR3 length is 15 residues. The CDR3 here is CSARVDRFSPDTQYF. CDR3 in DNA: TGCAGCGCCCGAGTGGACAGGTTTTCCCCAGATACGCAGTATTTT.

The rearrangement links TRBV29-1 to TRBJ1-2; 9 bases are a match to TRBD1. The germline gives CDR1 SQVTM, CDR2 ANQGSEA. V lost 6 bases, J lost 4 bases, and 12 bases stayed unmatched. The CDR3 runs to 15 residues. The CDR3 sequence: CSVEYYRGRFYGYTF. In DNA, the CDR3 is TGCAGCGTCGAATACTACAGGGGGCGCTTCTATGGCTACACCTTC.

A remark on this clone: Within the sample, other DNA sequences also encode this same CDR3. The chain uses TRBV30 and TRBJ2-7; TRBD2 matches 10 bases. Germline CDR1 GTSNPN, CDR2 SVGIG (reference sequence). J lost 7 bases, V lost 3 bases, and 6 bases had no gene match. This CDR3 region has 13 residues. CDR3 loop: CAWSVLAGGEQYF. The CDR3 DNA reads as TGTGCCTGGAGCGTATTAGCGGGGGGAGAGCAGTACTTC.

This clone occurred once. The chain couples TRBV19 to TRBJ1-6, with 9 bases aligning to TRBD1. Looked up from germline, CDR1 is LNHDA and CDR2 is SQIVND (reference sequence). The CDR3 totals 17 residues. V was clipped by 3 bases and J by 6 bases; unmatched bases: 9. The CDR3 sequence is CASSIGGQGTLNSPLHF. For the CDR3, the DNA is TGTGCCAGTAGTATTGGAGGACAGGGGACTCTTAATTCACCCCTCCACTTT.

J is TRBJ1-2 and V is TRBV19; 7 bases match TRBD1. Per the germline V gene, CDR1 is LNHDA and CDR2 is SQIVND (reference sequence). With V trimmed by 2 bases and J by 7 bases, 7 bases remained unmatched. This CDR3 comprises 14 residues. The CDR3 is CASSILQGIGGYTF. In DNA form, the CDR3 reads TGTGCCAGTAGTATATTACAGGGGATAGGTGGCTACACCTTC.

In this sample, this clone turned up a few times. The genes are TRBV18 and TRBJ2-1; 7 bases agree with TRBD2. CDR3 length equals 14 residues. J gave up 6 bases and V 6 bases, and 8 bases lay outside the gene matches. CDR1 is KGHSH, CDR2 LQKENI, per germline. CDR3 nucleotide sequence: TGTGCCAGCTCCCCCGGACTAGACTCCAATGAGCAGTTCTTC. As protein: CASSPGLDSNEQFF.

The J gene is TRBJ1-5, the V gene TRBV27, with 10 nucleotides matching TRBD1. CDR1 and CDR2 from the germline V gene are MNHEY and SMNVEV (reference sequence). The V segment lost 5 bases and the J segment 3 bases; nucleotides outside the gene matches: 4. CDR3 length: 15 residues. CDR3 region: CASSPGTGANQPQHF. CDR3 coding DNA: TGTGCCAGCAGTCCCGGGACAGGGGCCAATCAGCCCCAGCATTTT.

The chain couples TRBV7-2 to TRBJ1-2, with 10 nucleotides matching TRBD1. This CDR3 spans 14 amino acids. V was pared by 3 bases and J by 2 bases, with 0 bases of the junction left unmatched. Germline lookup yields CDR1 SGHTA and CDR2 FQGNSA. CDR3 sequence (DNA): TGTGCCAGCAGCTTGACAGGGGGCAACTATGGCTACACCTTC. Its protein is CASSLTGGNYGYTF.

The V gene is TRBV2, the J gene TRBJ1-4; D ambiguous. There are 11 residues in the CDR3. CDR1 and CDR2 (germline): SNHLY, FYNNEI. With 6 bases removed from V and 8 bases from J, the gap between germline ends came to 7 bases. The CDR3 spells CASRLAEKLFF. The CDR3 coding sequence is TGTGCCAGCAGGTTGGCAGAAAAACTGTTTTTT.

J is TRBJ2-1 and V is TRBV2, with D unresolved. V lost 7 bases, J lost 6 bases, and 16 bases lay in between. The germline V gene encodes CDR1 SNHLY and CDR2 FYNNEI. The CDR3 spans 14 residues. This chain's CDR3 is CASIPQDRINEQFF. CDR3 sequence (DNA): TGTGCCAGCATACCCCAGGATCGGATCAATGAGCAGTTCTTC.

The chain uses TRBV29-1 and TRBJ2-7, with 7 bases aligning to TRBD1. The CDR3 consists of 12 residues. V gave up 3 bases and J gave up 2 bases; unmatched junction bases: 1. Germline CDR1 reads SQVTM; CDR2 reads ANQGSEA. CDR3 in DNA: TGCAGCGTTGAGGGACAGACCTACGAGCAGTACTTC. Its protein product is CSVEGQTYEQYF.

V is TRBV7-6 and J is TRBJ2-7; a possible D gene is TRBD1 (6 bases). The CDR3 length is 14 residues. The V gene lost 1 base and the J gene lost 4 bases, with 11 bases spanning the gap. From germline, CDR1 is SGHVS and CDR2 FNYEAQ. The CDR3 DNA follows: TGTGCCAGCAGCTTAGGGGGGCGCAGTTACGAGCAGTACTTC. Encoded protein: CASSLGGRSYEQYF.

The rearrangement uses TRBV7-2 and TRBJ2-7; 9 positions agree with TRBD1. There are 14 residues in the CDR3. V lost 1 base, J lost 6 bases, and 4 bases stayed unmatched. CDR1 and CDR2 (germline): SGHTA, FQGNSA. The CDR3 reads CASSLDRGLSEQYF. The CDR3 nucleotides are TGTGCCAGCAGCTTAGACAGGGGGCTTTCCGAGCAGTACTTC.

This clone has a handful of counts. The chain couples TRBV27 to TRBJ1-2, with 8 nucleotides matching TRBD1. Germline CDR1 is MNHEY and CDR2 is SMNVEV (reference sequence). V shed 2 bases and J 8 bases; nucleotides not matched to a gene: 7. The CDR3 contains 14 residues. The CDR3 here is CASSLAGGVGGYTF. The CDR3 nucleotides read TGTGCCAGCAGTTTAGCAGGGGGCGTGGGGGGCTACACCTTC.

The DNA of the CDR3 is TGTGCCAGCAGCCAAGCGGGCGGGGGTGGGACCCAGTACTTC. Its protein product is CASSQAGGGGTQYF. This rearrangement joins TRBV3-1 (or the pseudogene TRBV3-2) to TRBJ2-5; TRBD2 aligns across 7 bases. V dropped 1 base and J dropped 7; count of bases not matched to a gene: 6. The CDR3 length is 14 residues. The V gene's germline CDR1 is LGHDT and CDR2 YNNKEL (reference sequence).

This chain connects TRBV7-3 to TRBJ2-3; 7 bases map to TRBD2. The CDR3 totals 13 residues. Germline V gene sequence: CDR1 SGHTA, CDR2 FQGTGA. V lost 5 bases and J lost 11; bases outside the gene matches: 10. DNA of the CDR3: TGTGCCAGCAGCCCCAGCGGGGAGGGACTGCAGTATTTT. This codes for CASSPSGEGLQYF.

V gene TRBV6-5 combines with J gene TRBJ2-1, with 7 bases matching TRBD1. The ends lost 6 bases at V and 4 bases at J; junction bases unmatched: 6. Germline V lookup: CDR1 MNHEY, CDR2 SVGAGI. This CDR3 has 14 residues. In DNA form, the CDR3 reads TGTGCCAGCAGCCCGACAGGGCGTTACAATGAGCAGTTCTTC. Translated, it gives CASSPTGRYNEQFF.

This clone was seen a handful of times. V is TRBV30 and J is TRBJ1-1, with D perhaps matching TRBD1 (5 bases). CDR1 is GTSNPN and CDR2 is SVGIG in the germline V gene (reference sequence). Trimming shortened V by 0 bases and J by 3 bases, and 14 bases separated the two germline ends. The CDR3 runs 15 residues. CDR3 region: CAWSVQGWGHTEAFF. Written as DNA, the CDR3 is TGTGCCTGGAGTGTACAAGGGTGGGGCCACACTGAAGCTTTCTTT.

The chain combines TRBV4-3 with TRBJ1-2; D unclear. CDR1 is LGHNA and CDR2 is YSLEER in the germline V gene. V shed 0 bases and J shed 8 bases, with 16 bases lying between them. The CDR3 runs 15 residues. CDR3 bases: TGCGCCAGCAGCCAAGATTCGTGGGGAGTGGAAGGCTACACCTTC. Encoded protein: CASSQDSWGVEGYTF.

The CDR3 sequence: CASSLGREGAEAFF. CDR3 DNA: TGTGCCAGCAGCTTAGGGAGGGAGGGAGCTGAAGCTTTCTTT. V gene TRBV7-2 combines with J gene TRBJ1-1, with unresolved D. The germline gives CDR1 SGHTA, CDR2 FQGNSA. The CDR3 is made up of 14 amino acids. Trimming stripped 1 base from V and 6 bases from J, with 12 bases between.

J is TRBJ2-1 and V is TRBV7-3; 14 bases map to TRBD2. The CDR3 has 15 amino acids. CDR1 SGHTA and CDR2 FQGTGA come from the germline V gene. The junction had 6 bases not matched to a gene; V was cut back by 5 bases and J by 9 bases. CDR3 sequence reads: CASSRLAGGRGEQFF. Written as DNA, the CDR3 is TGTGCCAGCAGCAGACTAGCGGGGGGGCGAGGTGAGCAGTTCTTC.

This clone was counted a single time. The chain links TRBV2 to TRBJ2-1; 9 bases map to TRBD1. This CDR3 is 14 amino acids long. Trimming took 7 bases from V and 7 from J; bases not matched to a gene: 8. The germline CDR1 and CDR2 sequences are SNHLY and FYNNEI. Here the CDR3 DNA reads TGTGCCAGCACAAGGGACAGGGAAGCGAATGAGCAGTTCTTC. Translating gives CASTRDREANEQFF.

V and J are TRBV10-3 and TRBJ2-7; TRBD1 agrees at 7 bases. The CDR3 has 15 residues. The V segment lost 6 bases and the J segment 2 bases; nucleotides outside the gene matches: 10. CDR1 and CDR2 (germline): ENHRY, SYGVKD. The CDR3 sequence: CAISMTGKDPYEQYF. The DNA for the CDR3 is TGTGCCATCAGCATGACAGGGAAAGACCCCTACGAGCAGTACTTC.

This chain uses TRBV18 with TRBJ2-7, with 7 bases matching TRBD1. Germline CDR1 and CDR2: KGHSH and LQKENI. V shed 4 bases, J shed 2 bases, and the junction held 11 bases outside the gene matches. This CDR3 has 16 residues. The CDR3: CASSRQPGQMTYEQYF. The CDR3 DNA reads TGTGCCAGCTCACGGCAGCCGGGACAGATGACCTACGAGCAGTACTTC.

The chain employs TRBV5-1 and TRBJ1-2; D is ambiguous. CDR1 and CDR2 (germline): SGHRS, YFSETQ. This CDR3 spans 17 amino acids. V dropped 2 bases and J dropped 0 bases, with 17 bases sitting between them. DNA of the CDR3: TGCGCCAGCAGCTTAAGCCCCGGGGAAGGAGCTAACTATGGCTACACCTTC. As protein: CASSLSPGEGANYGYTF.